One sample yielded the 19 T cell receptor beta chains listed below, sequenced in a study of cytotoxic CD8 clonotypes in ibrutinib-treated CLL. The assay was immunoSEQ multiplex PCR, and TCRdb's table has in-frame clones only and misses some. The sample lists approximately 42,000 clones; more than 60% were seen once. The input for sequencing was PBMCs, taken after 12 months of ibrutinib treatment. The receptors shown here come from a human donor with chronic lymphocytic leukemia.

This clone is medium-sized by share. V is TRBV7-8 and J is TRBJ2-5, with D possibly TRBD2 on 5 matching bases. Looked up from germline, CDR1 is SGHVS and CDR2 is FQNEAQ. The CDR3 length is 14 residues. V was shortened by 1 base and J by 4 bases, with 10 bases between the two germline ends. CDR3 loop: CASSLGPGRETQYF. The DNA for the CDR3 is TGTGCCAGCAGCTTAGGGCCGGGAAGAGAGACCCAGTACTTC.

V usage is TRBV10-3 and J usage is TRBJ2-2, with unresolved D. With 4 bases removed from V and 1 base from J, the gap between germline ends came to 10 bases. This CDR3 region has 15 residues. Germline loops: CDR1 ENHRY, CDR2 SYGVKD. CDR3 coding DNA: TGTGCCATCAGTGCCGGAACCCTGAACACCGGGGAGCTGTTTTTT. Its translation is CAISAGTLNTGELFF.

As to this clone: This same CDR3 is encoded by further DNA sequences in the sample. This chain uses TRBV7-7 with TRBJ2-1; 8 positions match TRBD2. CDR1 SSHAT and CDR2 FNYEAQ come from the germline V gene (reference sequence). V trimming: 3 bases; J trimming: 5 bases; junction bases outside the gene matches: 6. The CDR3 sequence is 15 residues long. The CDR3 is CASSLGSGRNNEQFF. For the CDR3, the DNA is TGTGCCAGCAGCTTGGGCAGCGGGAGAAACAATGAGCAGTTCTTC.

The chain recombines TRBV7-2 with TRBJ2-1, with 10 bases lining up with TRBD1. Germline CDR1 SGHTA, CDR2 FQGNSA. The ends lost 3 bases at V and 3 bases at J; junction bases unmatched: 8. The CDR3 is 17 amino acids. In DNA form, the CDR3 reads TGTGCCAGCAGCTTGTACCCCGGGACAGGGGTCTACAATGAGCAGTTCTTC. Its translation is CASSLYPGTGVYNEQFF.

This clone was observed a handful of times. The rearrangement links TRBV19 to TRBJ2-7; D is unresolved. V was shortened by 4 bases and J by 8 bases, with 9 bases between the two germline ends. This CDR3 is 11 amino acids long. Germline V gene sequence: CDR1 LNHDA, CDR2 SQIVND (reference sequence). CDR3 sequence reads: CASSTGSKQYF. As DNA, the CDR3 is TGTGCCAGTAGTACTGGGTCCAAGCAGTACTTC.

J is TRBJ2-1 and V is TRBV6-6, with 9 bases that match TRBD2. Germline V gene lookup returns CDR1 MNHNY and CDR2 SVGAGI (reference sequence). J was trimmed by 12 bases and V by 6 bases; bases with no gene match: 12. This CDR3 region has 14 residues. CDR3 sequence reads: CASSPQLAGSLQFF. The CDR3 DNA reads as TGTGCCAGCAGCCCGCAGCTAGCGGGGTCCCTGCAGTTCTTC.

J is TRBJ1-2 and V is TRBV4-1; D is undetermined. This CDR3 region has 12 residues. V dropped 8 bases and J dropped 6 bases, with 13 bases sitting between them. Germline CDR1 and CDR2: MGHRA and YSYEKL. CDR3 sequence reads: CASRGFEHGYTF. The CDR3 nucleotides are TGCGCCAGCCGCGGATTCGAACATGGCTACACCTTC.

The rearrangement links TRBV5-1 to TRBJ1-5, with TRBD1 matching over 8 bases. This CDR3 has 16 residues. Germline CDR1 is SGHRS and CDR2 is YFSETQ. V trimming: 1 base; J trimming: 7 bases; junction bases outside the gene matches: 10. CDR3 DNA sequence: TGCGCCAGCAGCTTGACGTGGACAGGGCAGCGGCAGCCCCAGCATTTT. Protein product: CASSLTWTGQRQPQHF.

For the CDR3, the DNA is TGTGCCAGCAGCCTACCCCCCGTTATTAGCGGAAGCACAGATACGCAGTATTTT. Translation: CASSLPPVISGSTDTQYF. V gene TRBV7-9 combines with J gene TRBJ2-3, with D perhaps TRBD2 (6 bases). Per the germline V gene, CDR1 is SEHNR and CDR2 is FQNEAQ (reference sequence). The CDR3 loop spans 18 amino acids. The V end was cut by 5 bases, the J end by 0 bases, with 21 bases between.

This clone was seen only a few times. V gene TRBV6-6 combines with J gene TRBJ2-7; 9 nucleotides align to TRBD1. The V and J ends lost 4 bases and 0 bases, in that order; junction bases with no gene match: 7. Germline V gene sequence: CDR1 MNHNY, CDR2 SVGAGI (reference sequence). The CDR3 is 16 residues long. CDR3 residues: CASSSTVTGGSYEQYF. Here the CDR3 DNA reads TGTGCCAGCAGTTCAACCGTGACAGGGGGCTCCTACGAGCAGTACTTC.

This rearrangement joins TRBV14 to TRBJ1-2; D uncertain. Trimming pared 4 bases from V and 5 bases from J, leaving 8 bases between. CDR1 is SGHDN and CDR2 is FVKESK in the germline V gene. The CDR3 has 12 amino acids. CDR3 residues: CASSPAGYGYTF. Here the CDR3 DNA reads TGTGCCAGCAGCCCGGCGGGATATGGCTACACCTTC.

The rearrangement uses TRBV7-6 and TRBJ1-3; possible D gene TRBD1, 5 bases. This CDR3 spans 16 amino acids. Germline assignment: CDR1 SGHVS and CDR2 FNYEAQ. V was cut by 1 base and J by 1 base, with 11 bases left in between. Here the CDR3 DNA reads TGTGCCAGCAGCTTAGGGGCTCAGGGTTCTGGAAACACCATATATTTT. Translated, it gives CASSLGAQGSGNTIYF.

The chain couples TRBV6-5 to TRBJ1-2; D might be TRBD1 (5 bases). V was shortened by 7 bases and J by 2 bases, with 14 bases between the two germline ends. The germline gives CDR1 MNHEY, CDR2 SVGAGI. This CDR3 comprises 14 residues. The CDR3, as DNA: TGTGCCAGCAAACAACGGGGACGGAACTATGGCTACACCTTC. This translates into CASKQRGRNYGYTF.

This rearrangement joins TRBV10-3 to TRBJ1-6; 8 bases agree with TRBD1. Germline values: CDR1 ENHRY, CDR2 SYGVKD. The CDR3 loop spans 14 amino acids. Trimming took 3 bases from V and 10 from J; bases not matched to a gene: 5. The CDR3 DNA reads TGTGCCATCAGTGACGGGACAGGTTGGTCACCCCTCCACTTT. Translation gives CAISDGTGWSPLHF.

This clone was recorded a few times. V gene TRBV18 combines with J gene TRBJ1-1, with D hard to call. Germline CDR1 is KGHSH and CDR2 is LQKENI. The CDR3 extends over 15 amino acids. Trimming left V 6 bases short and J 3 bases short, with 17 bases between. In DNA form, the CDR3 reads TGTGCCAGCTCCCTGGGTCGGGGTAGGGACACTGAAGCTTTCTTT. Translated: CASSLGRGRDTEAFF.

This clone was counted only a few times. The chain employs TRBV25-1 and TRBJ2-2, with 8 bases fitting TRBD2. Germline V gene data show CDR1 as MGHDK and CDR2 as SYGVNS. Unmatched junction bases numbered 2, after V lost 1 base and J lost 4 bases. The length of the CDR3 is 15 residues. CDR3 in DNA: TGTGCCAGCAGTGAATCCGGGAGGGGCACCGGGGAGCTGTTTTTT. This gives the protein CASSESGRGTGELFF.

Only a few counts were recorded for this clone. The chain links TRBV28 to TRBJ2-1, with D perhaps matching TRBD2 (5 bases). Trimming removed 5 bases at V and 3 bases at J, with 14 bases between. The CDR3 contains 15 residues. Germline V gives CDR1 MDHEN, CDR2 SYDVKM. The CDR3 region has the DNA TGTGCCAGCAGTCCCACTAGTAGTGACTACAATGAGCAGTTCTTC. This encodes CASSPTSSDYNEQFF.

The rearrangement joins TRBV28 to TRBJ1-2, with 10 bases that match TRBD1. CDR3 length equals 15 residues. Trimming cost V 6 bases and J 5 bases; bases outside gene matches: 9. Germline CDR1 MDHEN, CDR2 SYDVKM. The CDR3 DNA reads TGTGCCAGCAGCCCCCCGGACAGGGGGATGTATGGCTACACCTTC. Protein: CASSPPDRGMYGYTF.

This clone turned up a few times. This chain joins TRBV15 and TRBJ2-2, with D tentatively TRBD1 or TRBD2 (5 bases each). There are 17 residues in the CDR3. V lost 3 bases, J lost 2 bases, and 16 bases lay in between. The germline CDR1 and CDR2 sequences are LNHNV and YYDKDF (reference sequence). CDR3 loop: CATSRGTVVFNTGELFF. The DNA for the CDR3 is TGTGCCACCAGCAGGGGGACGGTCGTGTTCAACACCGGGGAGCTGTTTTTT.